Detailed here is one TCR beta chain. A junction end diverges from the germline sequence, so it may reflect a read error. There are 14 residues in the CDR3. Germline values: CDR1 LNHDA, CDR2 SQIVND (reference sequence). Beta-chain TCR CDR3 regions were amplified from RNA transcripts. Amplification began with first-round RT-PCR using HTBI primers, then second-round multiplex PCR was performed. TCRdb re-analysed the multiplex PCR reads in MiXCR, keeping a single row per CDR3 protein. The profile shows about 230,000 distinct CDR3 sequences, 40% to 50% of them singletons. The sample originates from a study of Graves' ophthalmopathy and Graves' hyperthyroidism.

The J gene is TRBJ2-7, the V gene TRBV19; D unclear. The sequencing sample was made of peripheral blood. This TCR derives from an adult man with Graves' ophthalmopathy. Written as DNA, the CDR3 is TGTGCCTGTAGTACGCCGGGTTTTTCATACGAGCAGTACTTC. Amino acid sequence: CACSTPGFSYEQYF.